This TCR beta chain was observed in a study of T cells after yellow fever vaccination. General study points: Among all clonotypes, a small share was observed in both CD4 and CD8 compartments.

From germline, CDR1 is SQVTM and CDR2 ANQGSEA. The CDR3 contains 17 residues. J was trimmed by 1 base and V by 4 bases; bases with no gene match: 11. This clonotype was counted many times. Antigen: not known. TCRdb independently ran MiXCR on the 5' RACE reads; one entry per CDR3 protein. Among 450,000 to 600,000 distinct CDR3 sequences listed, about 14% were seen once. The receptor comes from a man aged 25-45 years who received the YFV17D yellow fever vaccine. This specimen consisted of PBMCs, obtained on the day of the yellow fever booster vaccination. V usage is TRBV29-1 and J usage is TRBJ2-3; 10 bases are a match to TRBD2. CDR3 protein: CSVGGAPTSGGTDTQYF. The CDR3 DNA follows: TGCAGCGTTGGGGGAGCCCCTACTAGCGGGGGCACAGATACGCAGTATTTT.